This TCR beta chain was recorded in a study of neurological immune-mediated disorders. General study findings and limits: Across subjects, no CDR3 amino acid sequence appeared in expanded clones of more than one subject, a finding that suggested private repertoires in all groups.

Unsorted libraries were generated from 2 million PBMCs. These cells had been stored in RNAlater at -80 C. Germline-derived CDR1 and CDR2 are DFQATT and SNEGSKA (reference sequence). V lost 3 bases to trimming and J lost 4 bases, with 14 bases between them. The CDR3 consists of 14 residues. Comments on this clonotype: As yet, its antigen is unknown.

The cDNA came from 5'RACE with 10-nucleotide random UMIs. TCRdb re-analysed the 5' RACE reads in MiXCR, keeping a single row per CDR3 protein. The table shows 46,000 or so distinct CDR3 sequences, with less than 5% occurring only once. The sequence was obtained from an older woman with multiple sclerosis. The V gene is TRBV20-1, the J gene TRBJ2-3; maybe TRBD2 (5 bases). The sequenced material came from PBMCs. The CDR3: CSASNRTGPDTQYF. The CDR3 nucleotides read TGCAGTGCTAGTAACCGGACTGGCCCAGATACGCAGTATTTT.